This is a list of T cell receptor beta chains from one sample in a study of blood T cell repertoires in COVID-19. Profiled with immunoSEQ multiplex PCR; TCRdb holds only in-frame clones, not every one. The data show 85,000 to 110,000 clones, more than 80% seen once. The material sequenced was peripheral blood. These receptors all stem from a human donor in a cohort sampled during active COVID-19. Each CDR3 is given with its conserved first and last residue. Fields, in order: CDR3 DNA, CDR3 protein, D gene, J gene, clone size, V gene. The D gene is left open where the match is weak. Expanded clones get a size class; other rows say once, few or many, or leave the size out.

TGTGCCAGCAGGAGGGACAGGGCTAATTCACCCCTCCACTTT	CASRRDRANSPLHF	TRBD1	TRBJ1-6	NA	TRBV27
TGTGCCAGCAGCTTAGCGGTGATACAGGGTTCTGAAGCTTTCTTT	CASSLAVIQGSEAFF	NA	TRBJ1-1	NA	TRBV7-9
TGTGCCAGCAGTTCATCAGGATGGGGCCAGAAATTTTACGAGCAGTACTTC	CASSSSGWGQKFYEQYF	NA	TRBJ2-7	once	TRBV27
TGTGCCAGCAGTTACTCGAAGAGGGCGGGGGACACTGAAGCTTTCTTT	CASSYSKRAGDTEAFF	NA	TRBJ1-1	once	TRBV6-5
TGTGCCAGCAGTCGGGGGGTAGTAGGCCTGAACACTGAAGCTTTCTTT	CASSRGVVGLNTEAFF	NA	TRBJ1-1	once	TRBV11-2
TGTGCTAGTGGTTTGACCTCCGGGACAGGGGTTCAGGAGCAGTACTTC	CASGLTSGTGVQEQYF	TRBD1	TRBJ2-7	NA	TRBV12-5
TGTGCCAGCAGCCCAGCGGTCTCGAACACCGGGGAGCTGTTTTTT	CASSPAVSNTGELFF	NA	TRBJ2-2	NA	TRBV7-2
TGTGCCAGCAGCTTTGATCCAGATCAGCCCCAGCATTTT	CASSFDPDQPQHF	NA	TRBJ1-5	NA	TRBV7-2
TGTGCCAGCTCACCACCTAGGACAGGGAGCTACGAGCAGTACTTC	CASSPPRTGSYEQYF	TRBD1	TRBJ2-7	once	TRBV18
TGTGCCAGCAGCGTCCGGGACAGTCATATTAATTCACCCCTCCACTTT	CASSVRDSHINSPLHF	TRBD1	TRBJ1-6	few	TRBV7-7
TGTGCTAGTGGTCATAGCAATCAGCCCCAGCATTTT	CASGHSNQPQHF	NA	TRBJ1-5	NA	TRBV12-5
TGTGCCAGTAGTATTCGGGGAGGTAATTCACCCCTCCACTTT	CASSIRGGNSPLHF	NA	TRBJ1-6	NA	TRBV19
TGTGCCAGCAGTCCATATAATTCACCCCTCCACTTT	CASSPYNSPLHF	NA	TRBJ1-6	NA	TRBV6-5
TGTGCCAGCAGTCAGGGGGAGGAGACCCAGTACTTC	CASSQGEETQYF	TRBD1	TRBJ2-5	NA	TRBV6-6
TGTGCCAGGAAATGGGGGGAAAGGACTAGGGATGAAGCTTTCTTT	CARKWGERTRDEAFF	NA	TRBJ1-1	NA	TRBV27
TGCGCCAGCAGTGAGAATCGCGGTTATGGCTACACCTTC	CASSENRGYGYTF	NA	TRBJ1-2	NA	TRBV10-1
TGTGCCAGCAGTTCGGGACAGGGGGCGCTTGGCTACACCTTC	CASSSGQGALGYTF	TRBD1	TRBJ1-2	NA	TRBV28
TGTGCCAGCAGCTACAAGGGGGAATGGAACTATGGCTACACCTTC	CASSYKGEWNYGYTF	NA	TRBJ1-2	NA	TRBV6-5
TGTGCCACCAGCAGAGGGGGACAGGCCCCTCAAGCTTTCTTT	CATSRGGQAPQAFF	TRBD1	TRBJ1-1	NA	TRBV15
TGTGCCAGCAGCAAAGGCGGTCTAGCGGGGCTCTACGAGCAGTACTTC	CASSKGGLAGLYEQYF	TRBD2	TRBJ2-7	few	TRBV7-9
TGTGCCAGCTCACCATCGGGGGGCGCCGGTTTGGATACGCAGTATTTT	CASSPSGGAGLDTQYF	NA	TRBJ2-3	NA	TRBV18
TGTGCCAGCAGCCCCCGGACAGGCTCTGGAAACACCATATATTTT	CASSPRTGSGNTIYF	TRBD1	TRBJ1-3	once	TRBV7-8
TGCGCCAGCAGCTGGGGGGAACTAGCGGGGAAGGGCGAGCAGTACTTC	CASSWGELAGKGEQYF	TRBD2	TRBJ2-7	NA	TRBV5-1
TGTGCCAGCAGCTCGCTACAGGCGAACACTGAAGCTTTCTTT	CASSSLQANTEAFF	NA	TRBJ1-1	NA	TRBV5-6
TGTGCCAGCAGTTTAACGGGAGACTATGGCTACACCTTC	CASSLTGDYGYTF	NA	TRBJ1-2	NA	TRBV12-3/TRBV12-4
TGTGCCAGCAGACAGGCACCCCAAGCACCCCTCCACTTT	CASRQAPQAPLHF	NA	TRBJ1-6	once	TRBV19
TGCAGCGTTGCGTCCGAGACCCAGTACTTC	CSVASETQYF	NA	TRBJ2-5	once	TRBV29-1
TGTGCCAGCAGCTTAGAGAGAGGTGGGGAGCTGTTTTTT	CASSLERGGELFF	NA	TRBJ2-2	NA	TRBV11-2
TGTGCCAGCAGCCTCTGGACTAGTCCTGATACGCAGTATTTT	CASSLWTSPDTQYF	TRBD2	TRBJ2-3	few	TRBV9
TGCGCCAGCAGCTTGGCCGCAGGGACACATGGCTACACCTTC	CASSLAAGTHGYTF	NA	TRBJ1-2	once	TRBV5-1
TGTGCCAGCAGCTTGGGTCGTCCACTCACAGATACGCAGTATTTT	CASSLGRPLTDTQYF	NA	TRBJ2-3	NA	TRBV5-4
TGTGCCAGCAGTTTATCCCGACTAGCGGTCAATGAGCAGTTCTTC	CASSLSRLAVNEQFF	TRBD2	TRBJ2-1	NA	TRBV27
TGTGCCAGCTCACCGGTCAGGGGCGTTAATCAGCCCCAGCATTTT	CASSPVRGVNQPQHF	NA	TRBJ1-5	NA	TRBV18
TGTGCCAGCAGCCCACTACCTTATTCGCAGTATTTT	CASSPLPYSQYF	NA	TRBJ2-3	NA	TRBV12-3/TRBV12-4
TGCGCCAGCAGAAGGGACAGCGCCACAGATACGCAGTATTTT	CASRRDSATDTQYF	TRBD1	TRBJ2-3	NA	TRBV5-1
TGTGCCTGGAGCAGGGGGGCCTACGAGCAGTACTTC	CAWSRGAYEQYF	NA	TRBJ2-7	NA	TRBV30
TGTGCCAAAGGGACTAGCGGGGGTACCGGGGAGCTGTTTTTT	CAKGTSGGTGELFF	TRBD2	TRBJ2-2	once	TRBV2
TGTGCCAGCGCGGGGCTAGCGGGGGGGAGTGGAGAGCAGTTCTTC	CASAGLAGGSGEQFF	TRBD2	TRBJ2-1	few	TRBV7-9
TGCGCCAGCAGCTTGGAACAAGCGGGGGGACCCTACGAGCAGTACTTC	CASSLEQAGGPYEQYF	TRBD2	TRBJ2-7	NA	TRBV5-1
TGCAGCGGAGTGGAGCACACTGAAGCTTTCTTT	CSGVEHTEAFF	NA	TRBJ1-1	NA	TRBV29-1
TGTGCCAGCAGCCAAGAACGGTCGGGGGGGCGGGGCAATGAGCAGTTCTTC	CASSQERSGGRGNEQFF	TRBD2	TRBJ2-1	once	TRBV4-2